This T cell receptor beta chain was captured by sequencing in a study of cytomegalovirus exposure and HLA in healthy donors. Study results and limitations: Indistinguishable V segments, including TRBV6-2 and TRBV6-3, were excluded. Cytomegalovirus association was listed for approximately 150 TCR beta chains.

A multiplex PCR was run with 60 Vbeta primers and 13 Jbeta primers. The data were produced by immunoSEQ multiplex PCR, yet TCRdb's version contains in-frame clones alone and is incomplete. The table includes roughly 130,000 clones, about 80% detected once. Comments on this clone: Its matching antigen is unknown.

The germline V gene encodes CDR1 LGHNT and CDR2 FRNRAP. This CDR3 spans 15 amino acids. The ends were cut back, 0 bases at V and 4 bases at J, with 9 bases in the middle. V is TRBV12-5 and J is TRBJ1-4, with D possibly matching TRBD1 (5 bases). The clonotype comes from a woman aged 45 to 65 in good health and CMV-seronegative. The sequencing input was PBMCs. CDR3 in amino acids: CASGLVGRDNEKLFF. As DNA, the CDR3 is TGTGCTAGTGGTTTGGTAGGCAGGGATAATGAAAAACTGTTTTTT.